This T cell receptor beta chain was retrieved from a study of beta chain features in type 1 diabetes. This clone has only a few counts. Its antigen is unknown. Broader study findings: The similarity of naive, central memory and Treg TCRB repertoires appeared greater among patients than among healthy donors.

The CDR3 runs to 14 residues. In germline, CDR1 is SQVTM, CDR2 ANQGSEA. The ends were cut back, 1 base at V and 5 bases at J, with 14 bases in the middle. The sequenced template was cDNA made from the entire isolated RNA. The method was immunoSEQ multiplex PCR; TCRdb's version includes in-frame clones alone and lacks a portion of them. The table has nearly 350,000 clones, less than 10% seen once; the top ten hold 0.44%. This receptor was obtained from a woman aged 18-29 years in good health. Sequences were obtained from central memory CD4+ T cells from blood. The chain carries TRBV29-1 and TRBJ1-1; weak D call: TRBD1 (5 bases). CDR3 DNA sequence: TGCAGCGTTGAAGGCAGGGAGGGTCGGACTGAAGCTTTCTTT. Protein product: CSVEGREGRTEAFF.